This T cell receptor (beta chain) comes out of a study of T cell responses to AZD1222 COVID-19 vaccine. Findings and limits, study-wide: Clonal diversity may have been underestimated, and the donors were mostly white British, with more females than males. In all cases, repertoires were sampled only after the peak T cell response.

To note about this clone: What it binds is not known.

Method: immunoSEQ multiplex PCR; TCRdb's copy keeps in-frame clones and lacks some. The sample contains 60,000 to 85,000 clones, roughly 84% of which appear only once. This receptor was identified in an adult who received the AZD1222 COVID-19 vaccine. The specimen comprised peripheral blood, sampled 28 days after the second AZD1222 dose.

CDR3 sequence reads: CASRPTIKAEAFF. In DNA, the CDR3 is TGTGCCAGCAGGCCTACCATTAAGGCTGAAGCTTTCTTT. This chain uses TRBV6-5 with TRBJ1-1; D ambiguous. The CDR3 is 13 amino acids. Germline CDR1 is MNHEY and CDR2 is SVGAGI. V shed 6 bases and J shed 6 bases, with 14 bases lying between them.